These 26 T cell receptor beta chains originate from one sample sequenced in a study of blood T cell repertoires in COVID-19. The repertoire was sequenced with immunoSEQ multiplex PCR; TCRdb's copy has only in-frame clones and lacks some. Altogether around 70,000 clones are present, about 91% being singletons, with the ten largest covering less than 8%. The source material was peripheral blood. The receptor source for this set is a human donor in a cohort sampled during active COVID-19.

The V and J genes are TRBV28 and TRBJ1-2; D is unclear. Germline CDR1 and CDR2: MDHEN and SYDVKM. V lost 6 bases and J 7 bases, leaving 15 bases between the germline ends. The CDR3 has 13 residues. For the CDR3, the DNA is TGTGCCAGCAGACAGACGAAAACCTCTGGCTACACCTTC. Its protein is CASRQTKTSGYTF.

The sample holds one count of this clone. This sequence joins TRBV28 and TRBJ1-1, with a possible D match to TRBD1 (6 bases). From germline, CDR1 is MDHEN and CDR2 SYDVKM. The V gene lost 2 bases and the J gene lost 1 base, with 8 bases spanning the gap. The CDR3 is made up of 14 amino acids. CDR3 in amino acids: CASSLPGQNTEAFF. CDR3 nucleotide sequence: TGTGCCAGCAGTTTACCGGGACAGAACACTGAAGCTTTCTTT.

The chain uses TRBV2 and TRBJ2-3; possibly TRBD1 for D (5 bases). Trimming took 3 bases from V and 4 from J, leaving 11 bases between them. The germline V gene has CDR1 SNHLY and CDR2 FYNNEI. The CDR3 has 14 amino acids. This CDR3 is CASSDFREADTQYF. The CDR3, as DNA: TGTGCCAGCAGTGATTTCAGGGAAGCAGATACGCAGTATTTT.

V gene TRBV9 combines with J gene TRBJ1-1; weak D call: TRBD1 (5 bases). Germline V CDR1 and CDR2: SGDLS, YYNGEE. This CDR3 has 12 amino acids. V lost 0 bases to trimming and J lost 7 bases, with 7 bases between them. Here the CDR3 reads CASSVGQGEAFF. The CDR3 nucleotides read TGTGCCAGCAGCGTAGGGCAGGGTGAAGCTTTCTTT.

The J gene is TRBJ1-2, the V gene TRBV5-1; 7 bases align to TRBD1. Germline CDR1 is SGHRS and CDR2 is YFSETQ. V was clipped by 2 bases and J by 5 bases; unmatched bases: 3. This CDR3 comprises 13 residues. CDR3 sequence: CASSFQGDYGYTF. The CDR3 coding sequence is TGCGCCAGCAGCTTCCAGGGGGATTATGGCTACACCTTC.

This chain joins TRBV28 and TRBJ2-5; 12 nucleotides align to TRBD2. The CDR3 length is 15 residues. V lost 4 bases to trimming and J lost 5 bases; unmatched junction nucleotides: 5. CDR1 MDHEN and CDR2 SYDVKM come from the germline V gene. CDR3 region: CASSSLAGGGETQYF. CDR3 DNA sequence: TGTGCCAGCAGTTCACTAGCGGGAGGCGGTGAGACCCAGTACTTC.

The chain uses TRBV28 and TRBJ1-6; a possible D gene is TRBD1 (5 bases). The germline V gene has CDR1 MDHEN and CDR2 SYDVKM. The V end lost 6 bases, the J end lost 5 bases, and 14 bases lay between the germline ends. CDR3 length: 15 amino acids. CDR3 sequence (DNA): TGTGCCAGCAGCCTACGGGACTCACATAATTCACCCCTCCACTTT. As protein: CASSLRDSHNSPLHF.

The V call is TRBV4-2, the J call TRBJ2-3; no definite D call. V lost 0 bases, J lost 6 bases, and 7 bases lay in between. The CDR3 length is 13 residues. Germline V CDR1 and CDR2: LGHNA, YNFKEQ. The CDR3 spells CASSQDNGDTQYF. In nucleotides, the CDR3 is TGTGCCAGCAGCCAAGATAACGGGGATACGCAGTATTTT.

J is TRBJ2-5 and V is TRBV27; a weak D match, TRBD2 (7 bases). V was shortened by 2 bases and J by 5 bases, with 12 bases between the two germline ends. The CDR3 has 14 residues. The germline V gene has CDR1 MNHEY and CDR2 SMNVEV (reference sequence). Here the CDR3 DNA reads TGTGCCAGCAGTTTAGTAGGGGGGGAGGAGACCCAGTACTTC. This translates into CASSLVGGEETQYF.

J is TRBJ1-5 and V is TRBV19, with 8 bases that match TRBD1. Germline CDR1 LNHDA, CDR2 SQIVND (reference sequence). The CDR3 consists of 14 residues. Germline trimming cut 5 bases from V and 3 bases from J; bases unmatched to any gene: 3. The CDR3 sequence: CASSDRGFNQPQHF. CDR3 DNA: TGTGCCAGTAGTGACAGGGGATTCAATCAGCCCCAGCATTTT.

CDR3 in DNA: TGTGCCAGCAGTTTCTTATCTAGCGGGGGGCAGTCGGGTGACACCGGGGAGCTGTTTTTT. This gives the protein CASSFLSSGGQSGDTGELFF. This chain joins TRBV28 and TRBJ2-2; TRBD2 matches 11 bases. The junction had 15 bases not matched to a gene; V was cut back by 3 bases and J by 3 bases. Germline lookup yields CDR1 MDHEN and CDR2 SYDVKM. The CDR3 covers 20 residues. The full variable domain, in which reference TRBV28 and TRBJ2-2 provide the parts outside the CDR3, is DVKVTQSSRYLVKRTGEKVFLECVQDMDHENMFWYRQDPGLGLRLIYFSYDVKMKEKGDIPEGYSVSREKKERFSLILESASTNQTSMYLCASSFLSSGGQSGDTGELFFGEGSRLTVL.

This chain connects TRBV4-2 to TRBJ1-3, with D uncertain. Per the germline V gene, CDR1 is LGHNA and CDR2 is YNFKEQ. The CDR3 totals 16 residues. V was clipped by 0 bases and J by 3 bases, with 12 bases between them. The chain's CDR3 is CASSQEASGFGNTIYF. As DNA, the CDR3 is TGTGCCAGCAGCCAAGAGGCATCCGGGTTTGGAAACACCATATATTTT.

This CDR3 is CASSFGTAAYEQYF. As DNA, the CDR3 is TGTGCCAGCAGTTTTGGGACAGCAGCCTACGAGCAGTACTTC. The chain is built from TRBV6-2 or TRBV6-3 and TRBJ2-7; 7 positions match TRBD1. CDR3 length equals 14 residues. Trimming at V came to 4 bases and at J to 2 bases, leaving 5 bases not matched to a gene. CDR1 MNHEY and CDR2 SVGEGT come from the germline V gene.

This clone was found once. The V gene is TRBV11-2, the J gene TRBJ2-7; perhaps TRBD1 as D (6 bases). The CDR3 totals 17 residues. Germline V gene lookup returns CDR1 SGHAT and CDR2 FQNNGV. V lost 6 bases, J lost 2 bases, and 23 bases lay in between. The CDR3 is CASSSRVGAGSTYEQYF. CDR3 bases: TGTGCCAGCAGTTCAAGGGTGGGGGCAGGGTCCACCTACGAGCAGTACTTC. The variable domain in full, completed from reference TRBV11-2 and TRBJ2-7, reads EAGVAQSPRYKIIEKRQSVAFWCNPISGHATLYWYQQILGQGPKLLIQFQNNGVVDDSQLPKDRFSAERLKGVDSTLKIQPAKLEDSAVYLCASSSRVGAGSTYEQYFGPGTRLTVT.

A single count supports this clone. This chain joins TRBV7-8 and TRBJ1-1, with a tentative D call TRBD1 (5 bases). This CDR3 is built from 14 residues. CDR1 is SGHVS, CDR2 FQNEAQ, per germline. Trimming left V 1 base short and J 1 base short, with 7 bases between. The CDR3 region has the DNA TGTGCCAGCAGCTTAGTCGGGGGGAACACTGAAGCTTTCTTT. Encoded protein: CASSLVGGNTEAFF.

This clone was detected only once. The rearrangement links TRBV6-2 or TRBV6-3 to TRBJ2-7, with D perhaps TRBD1 (6 bases). Germline CDR1 MNHEY, CDR2 SVGEGT. The V and J ends lost 0 bases and 4 bases respectively, with 10 bases between them. CDR3 length: 14 residues. The CDR3 region has the DNA TGTGCCAGCAGTTACTCGGGGACACGTTACGAGCAGTACTTC. Translating it yields CASSYSGTRYEQYF.

V usage is TRBV19 and J usage is TRBJ2-1; TRBD1 matches at 7 bases. The length of the CDR3 is 13 residues. CDR1 is LNHDA and CDR2 is SQIVND in the germline V gene (reference sequence). After removal of 10 bases from V and 5 bases from J, the junction contained 8 bases not matched to a gene. In nucleotides, the CDR3 is TGTGCCACCAGCCCCGGGACAGACAATGAGCAGTTCTTC. Translated: CATSPGTDNEQFF.

The chain has TRBV29-1 and TRBJ2-5; TRBD2 aligns across 9 bases. The germline V gene encodes CDR1 SQVTM and CDR2 ANQGSEA. CDR3 length: 14 residues. V gave up 4 bases and J gave up 5 bases; unmatched junction bases: 8. Here the CDR3 reads CSVGLADSWETQYF. The CDR3 DNA reads TGCAGCGTTGGACTAGCGGACTCTTGGGAGACCCAGTACTTC.

CDR3 protein: CASSPGSYNEQFF. The CDR3 DNA reads as TGTGCCAGCTCACCAGGGAGCTACAATGAGCAGTTCTTC. The chain links TRBV18 to TRBJ2-1; D might be TRBD2 (5 bases). The CDR3 has 13 amino acids. The germline gives CDR1 KGHSH, CDR2 LQKENI. V lost 2 bases and J 3 bases, leaving 5 bases between the germline ends.

The chain joins TRBV5-5 to TRBJ2-7; perhaps TRBD2 as D (5 bases). The CDR3 covers 12 residues. CDR1 is SGHKS, CDR2 YYEKEE, per germline (reference sequence). V lost 5 bases, J lost 2 bases, and 8 bases lay in between. CDR3 DNA: TGTGCCAGCAGGTCAGCGGCCTACGAGCAGTACTTC. Translated, it gives CASRSAAYEQYF.

The gene calls are TRBV19 and TRBJ2-5; 8 bases agree with TRBD1. CDR3 length: 16 residues. Trimming cost V 3 bases and J 4 bases; bases outside gene matches: 10. Germline V gene lookup returns CDR1 LNHDA and CDR2 SQIVND (reference sequence). The CDR3 spells CASSISFRGRPETQYF. The CDR3 DNA reads as TGTGCCAGTAGTATTAGTTTCAGGGGGCGCCCAGAGACCCAGTACTTC.

The chain is built from TRBV7-6 and TRBJ1-6; no clear D. With 1 base removed from V and 7 bases from J, the gap between germline ends came to 8 bases. The CDR3 spans 14 residues. Germline V gene sequence: CDR1 SGHVS, CDR2 FNYEAQ. CDR3 sequence reads: CASSLDILNSPLHF. The CDR3 coding sequence is TGTGCCAGCAGCTTAGATATATTAAATTCACCCCTCCACTTT.

This chain joins TRBV6-5 and TRBJ2-3; D may be TRBD2 (5 bases). Trimming removed 10 bases at V and 2 bases at J, with 13 bases between. Germline lookup yields CDR1 MNHEY and CDR2 SVGAGI. The CDR3 is made up of 13 amino acids. CDR3 in DNA: TGTGCCATCCGAAGCGGCATCACAGATACGCAGTATTTT. It translates to CAIRSGITDTQYF.

The chain employs TRBV6-6 and TRBJ2-2, with TRBD2 matching 9 bases. The J segment lost 4 bases and the V segment lost 4 bases, leaving 4 bases of the junction unmatched. CDR3 length: 15 residues. CDR1 is MNHNY, CDR2 SVGAGI, per germline (reference sequence). The CDR3: CASSSLAGFTGELFF. In nucleotides, the CDR3 is TGTGCCAGCAGTTCCCTAGCGGGATTCACCGGGGAGCTGTTTTTT.

The rearrangement uses TRBV25-1 and TRBJ2-3; TRBD1 is a possible D gene (6 bases). The germline gives CDR1 MGHDK, CDR2 SYGVNS. V gave up 6 bases and J gave up 2 bases, with 9 bases separating them. The CDR3 runs to 13 residues. The CDR3 nucleotides read TGTGCCAGCAGGGGGGCGGCCACAGATACGCAGTATTTT. Translating gives CASRGAATDTQYF.

The J gene is TRBJ1-1, the V gene TRBV19; possible D gene TRBD1, 5 bases. V shed 7 bases and J shed 5 bases, with 17 bases lying between them. Germline CDR1 LNHDA, CDR2 SQIVND (reference sequence). This CDR3 contains 14 residues. The CDR3 nucleotides read TGTGCCAGTACTCCGGGGGGGATGAGGACTGAAGCTTTCTTT. Amino acid sequence: CASTPGGMRTEAFF.